A selection of T cell receptor beta chains follows, all from one sample in a study of T-cell reconstitution after alpha-beta-depleted transplantation in children. TCRdb used MiXCR to reprocess the PCR reads, holding one entry per CDR3 protein. The table shows about 500,000 distinct CDR3 sequences, with over 10% occurring only once. This sample comprised PBMCs, mostly from graft donor cells, obtained 180 days after TCRalphabeta/CD19-depleted stem cell transplant. These receptors all stem from a female patient aged 2 to 10 who had a stem cell transplant for aplastic anemia, so the T cells may come from the graft donor. Both conserved end residues are part of each CDR3. D genes are given only for firm matches. Only part of the rows carry a size: once, few, many, or a class if the clone is expanded.

d_call,j_call,clone_size,v_call,cdr3_nt,cdr3_aa
NA,TRBJ2-1,many,TRBV12-3/TRBV12-4,TGTGCCAGCAGTTTAGCGCTATGGGGACCCCAGTTCTTC,CASSLALWGPQFF
NA,TRBJ2-5,few,TRBV7-3,TGTGCCAGCAGCATTGGACAGGGCGGGAGGGAGACCCAGTACTTC,CASSIGQGGRETQYF
NA,TRBJ2-1,many,TRBV24-1,TGTGCCACCAGTGATACCACGGGCCAGAGCTCCTACAATGAGCAGTTCTTC,CATSDTTGQSSYNEQFF
NA,TRBJ2-2,NA,TRBV20-1,TGCAGTGCTAGTATTTTAAGACGGACGAACACCGGGGAGCTGTTTTTT,CSASILRRTNTGELFF
NA,TRBJ1-6,few,TRBV7-8,TGTGCCAGCAGCTTATGGGATGAGTCTGCCCTCCACTTT,CASSLWDESALHF
NA,TRBJ1-1,NA,TRBV11-3,TGTGCCAGCAGCTCCCGCAGGGGGAACACTGAAGCTTTCTTT,CASSSRRGNTEAFF
TRBD1,TRBJ2-7,NA,TRBV6-2/TRBV6-3,TGTGCCAGCAGTTCCCGGGACAGGGCCCTAGTGGAGCAGTACTTC,CASSSRDRALVEQYF
NA,TRBJ2-3,few,TRBV20-1,TGCAGTGCTGCAAAAGTCCGGGCGACAGATACGCAGTATTTT,CSAAKVRATDTQYF
NA,TRBJ2-6,many,TRBV12-3/TRBV12-4,TGTGCCAGCAGTTTAGCCCGGGCTGGGGCCAACGTCCTGACTTTC,CASSLARAGANVLTF
NA,TRBJ2-1,NA,TRBV5-1,TGCGCCAGCAGCTTCCCTCCGGAAGGGGCAGTTTACAATGAGCAGTTCTTC,CASSFPPEGAVYNEQFF
TRBD2,TRBJ2-1,many,TRBV29-1,TGCAGCGTTGAAGATGACGCGGGAGTGTACAATGAGCAGTTCTTC,CSVEDDAGVYNEQFF
NA,TRBJ2-3,NA,TRBV3-1,TGTGCCAGCAGCCAAGTTCAGCGGGTGTCCGATACGCAGTATTTT,CASSQVQRVSDTQYF
TRBD1,TRBJ1-2,few,TRBV15,TGTGCCACCAGCAGCCCGGGACAGGGAGATTCTAACTATGGCTACACCTTC,CATSSPGQGDSNYGYTF
TRBD2,TRBJ2-5,NA,TRBV18,TGTGCCAGCTCACCACCGTATTCCGGGAGGAGCGGTCAAGAGACCCAGTACTTC,CASSPPYSGRSGQETQYF
NA,TRBJ1-1,few,TRBV11-2,TGTGCCAGCAGCCTCGGTCGGGGCCGGGCAGCTTTCTTT,CASSLGRGRAAFF
NA,TRBJ2-5,NA,TRBV25-1,TGTGCCAGCAGTGAATTGGTCCCCTGGGAGACCCAGTACTTC,CASSELVPWETQYF
TRBD2,TRBJ2-3,few,TRBV12-3/TRBV12-4,TGTGCCAGCAGTTGGACTAGCTGGAGTGATGTGACGCAGTATTTT,CASSWTSWSDVTQYF
NA,TRBJ2-7,NA,TRBV5-1,TGCGCCAGCAGCCCGGCGGGACGAACCTCCTACGAGCAGTACTTC,CASSPAGRTSYEQYF
NA,TRBJ2-7,few,TRBV9,TGTGCCAGCAGCGTAGGAGAGTACCGATACGAGCAGTACTTC,CASSVGEYRYEQYF
TRBD2,TRBJ2-7,NA,TRBV10-3,TGTGCCATCAGCGACCACCCGACTAGCGGGAGCTACGAGCAGTACTTC,CAISDHPTSGSYEQYF
TRBD2,TRBJ2-1,many,TRBV6-2/TRBV6-3,TGTGCCAGCAGTTACGTGTTGGAGTGGGGACTAGCGGGTGACAATGAGCAGTTCTTC,CASSYVLEWGLAGDNEQFF
NA,TRBJ2-1,few,TRBV6-2/TRBV6-3,TGTGCCAGCAGTTACTTGACCGAATACAATGAGCAGTTCTTC,CASSYLTEYNEQFF
TRBD1,TRBJ1-2,NA,TRBV27,TGTGCCAGCAGTCCCAAATACAGGGGGCGCGGCTACACCTTC,CASSPKYRGRGYTF
NA,TRBJ2-2,few,TRBV25-1,TGTGCCAGCAGGCCCCCTGGCGAAGGGTCGGCCGGGGAGCTGTTTTTT,CASRPPGEGSAGELFF
NA,TRBJ2-2,many,TRBV7-2,TGTGCCAGCAGCTTACAGGAAGGAGGGGAGCTGTTTTTT,CASSLQEGGELFF
NA,TRBJ2-7,few,TRBV20-1,TGCAGTGCTAGGGATCCTCCGGGACGTGATTACGAGCAGTACTTC,CSARDPPGRDYEQYF
NA,TRBJ1-1,few,TRBV19,TGTGCCAGTAGAGCCGACAGAGGTGGTGTTTTGAACACTGAAGCTTTCTTT,CASRADRGGVLNTEAFF
NA,TRBJ1-5,NA,TRBV9,TGTGCCAGCGGAGGGGGTAGCAATCAGCCCCAGCATTTT,CASGGGSNQPQHF
TRBD2,TRBJ2-3,NA,TRBV12-3/TRBV12-4,TGTGCCAGCAGAAGGACTAGCGGGAGCGGAGATACGCAGTATTTT,CASRRTSGSGDTQYF
NA,TRBJ1-2,NA,TRBV12-3/TRBV12-4,TGTGCCAGCAGCTCCCCGACGCTCAATGGCTACACCTTC,CASSSPTLNGYTF
TRBD1,TRBJ2-7,NA,TRBV20-1,TGCAGTGCTAGAGGGACAGGGTGGTTACCCTACGAGCAGTACTTC,CSARGTGWLPYEQYF
NA,TRBJ2-3,NA,TRBV6-5,TGTGCCAGCAGTTACCTCCCGCGGGGCGATACGCAGTATTTT,CASSYLPRGDTQYF
NA,TRBJ2-1,NA,TRBV29-1,TGCAGCGTTGAGCACAATGAGCAGTTCTTC,CSVEHNEQFF
TRBD1,TRBJ1-1,few,TRBV30,TGTGCCTGGACCCGACGCCGGGACAGTGAAGCTTTCTTT,CAWTRRRDSEAFF
NA,TRBJ1-5,many,TRBV18,TGTGCCAGCAGTTTGCAGGGAGGGAATCAGCCCCAGCATTTT,CASSLQGGNQPQHF
NA,TRBJ2-7,NA,TRBV12-3/TRBV12-4,TGTGCCAGCAGTTCCGCGGGACAGAAACCCTACGAGCAGTACTTC,CASSSAGQKPYEQYF
TRBD1,TRBJ2-7,NA,TRBV25-1,TGTGCCAGCACCGGGACAGGACGCTACGAGCAGTACTTC,CASTGTGRYEQYF
NA,TRBJ2-5,few,TRBV10-3,TGTGCCATCAGTGAGAGACAGCAAGAGACCCAGTACTTC,CAISERQQETQYF
TRBD1,TRBJ1-1,NA,TRBV7-2,TGTGCCAGCAGCTTAGCTGGGACAGTCACTGAAGCTTTCTTT,CASSLAGTVTEAFF
NA,TRBJ2-1,NA,TRBV5-1,TGCGCCAGCAGCTTGGAGGGCTCCCACAATGAGCAGTTCTTC,CASSLEGSHNEQFF
TRBD1,TRBJ2-3,many,TRBV28,TGTGCCAGCAGCCAACAGGGGGTTGGCACAGATACGCAGTATTTT,CASSQQGVGTDTQYF
NA,TRBJ2-5,NA,TRBV20-1,TGCAGTGCCGCGAGGGAAGAGACCCAGTACTTC,CSAAREETQYF
TRBD2,TRBJ2-1,few,TRBV7-9,TGTGCCAGCAGCCCGGGACTAGCGGGAACTGAGCAGTTCTTC,CASSPGLAGTEQFF
NA,TRBJ2-1,NA,TRBV20-1,TGCAGTGCTCCCCCCCTGAGCTCCTACAATGAGCAGTTCTTC,CSAPPLSSYNEQFF
NA,TRBJ1-1,few,TRBV7-2,TGTGCCAGCAGCTTAGTTCCCATGAACACTGAAGCTTTCTTT,CASSLVPMNTEAFF
TRBD2,TRBJ2-7,few,TRBV27,TGTGCCAGCAATCACTGGGGACTAGGGTACGAGCAGTACTTC,CASNHWGLGYEQYF
TRBD1,TRBJ2-7,NA,TRBV18,TGTGCCAGCTCCCCCTCCGGTGGGACAGGTACCTACGAGCAGTACTTC,CASSPSGGTGTYEQYF
NA,TRBJ2-4,few,TRBV28,TGTGCCAGCAGCGTTAGCGGCCCTTTAGGAGCCAAAAACATTCAGTACTTC,CASSVSGPLGAKNIQYF
TRBD1,TRBJ2-6,NA,TRBV19,TGTGCCAGTAGGACTACAGGGGTATCTGGGGCCAACGTCCTGACTTTC,CASRTTGVSGANVLTF
TRBD1,TRBJ1-5,many,TRBV7-3,TGTGCCAGCAGCCCCCTGGGGACAGGGGGCGGTCAGCCCCAGCATTTT,CASSPLGTGGGQPQHF